This entry concerns a single T cell receptor beta chain. Its target is unknown. The table came from immunoSEQ multiplex PCR; TCRdb's copy has only in-frame clones and leaves some out. This sample has 55,000 to 80,000 clones, with 85% to 95% found just once. These data are taken from a study of cytomegalovirus exposure and HLA in healthy donors. Study results and limitations: Later, an analysis found that TCR clusters from the first cohort tended to co-occur in the 90 to 150 validation repertoires. Specificity of a few CMV-associated chains for CMV antigens was verified in vitro.

The V gene's germline CDR1 is LNHDA and CDR2 SQIVND (reference sequence). The V end was cut by 7 bases, the J end by 1 base, with 7 bases between. The CDR3 is 12 residues long. This sequence joins TRBV19 and TRBJ1-1, with D unclear. This receptor was obtained from a woman aged 18-29 years in good health and CMV-seropositive. Sequencing input: PBMCs. The CDR3 nucleotides read TGTGCCAGTAAACTCCAGAACACTGAAGCTTTCTTT. It specifies CASKLQNTEAFF.